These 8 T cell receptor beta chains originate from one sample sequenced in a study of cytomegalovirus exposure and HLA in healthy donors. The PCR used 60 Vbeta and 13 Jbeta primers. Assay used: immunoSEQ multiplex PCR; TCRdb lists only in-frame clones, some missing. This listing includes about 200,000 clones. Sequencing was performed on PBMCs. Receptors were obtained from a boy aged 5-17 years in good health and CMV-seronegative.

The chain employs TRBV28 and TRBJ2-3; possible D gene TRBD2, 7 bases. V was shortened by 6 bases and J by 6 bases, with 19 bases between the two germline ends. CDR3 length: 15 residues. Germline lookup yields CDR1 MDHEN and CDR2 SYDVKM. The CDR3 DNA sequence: TGTGCCAGCAGCGGTTATCGGGGGGCCGGCGATACGCAGTATTTT. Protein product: CASSGYRGAGDTQYF. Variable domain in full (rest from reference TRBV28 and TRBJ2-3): DVKVTQSSRYLVKRTGEKVFLECVQDMDHENMFWYRQDPGLGLRLIYFSYDVKMKEKGDIPEGYSVSREKKERFSLILESASTNQTSMYLCASSGYRGAGDTQYFGPGTRLTVL.

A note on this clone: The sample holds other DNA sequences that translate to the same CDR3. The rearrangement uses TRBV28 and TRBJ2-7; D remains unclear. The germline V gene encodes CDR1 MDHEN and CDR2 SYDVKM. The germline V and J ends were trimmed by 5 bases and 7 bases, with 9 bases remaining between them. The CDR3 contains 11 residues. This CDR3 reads CASSPLSEQYF. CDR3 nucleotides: TGTGCCAGCAGTCCCCTAAGTGAGCAGTACTTC.

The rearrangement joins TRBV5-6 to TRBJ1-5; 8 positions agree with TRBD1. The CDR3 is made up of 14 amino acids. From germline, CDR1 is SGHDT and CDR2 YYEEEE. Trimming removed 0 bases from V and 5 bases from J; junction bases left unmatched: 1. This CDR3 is CASSLGQGHQPQHF. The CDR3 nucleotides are TGTGCCAGCAGCTTGGGACAGGGGCATCAGCCCCAGCATTTT.

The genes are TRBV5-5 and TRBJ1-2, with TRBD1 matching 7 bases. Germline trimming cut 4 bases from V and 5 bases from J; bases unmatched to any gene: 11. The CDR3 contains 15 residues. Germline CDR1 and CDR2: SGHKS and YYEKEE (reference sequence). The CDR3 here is CASSIAMTGTYGYTF. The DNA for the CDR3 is TGTGCCAGCAGCATTGCAATGACAGGGACGTATGGCTACACCTTC.

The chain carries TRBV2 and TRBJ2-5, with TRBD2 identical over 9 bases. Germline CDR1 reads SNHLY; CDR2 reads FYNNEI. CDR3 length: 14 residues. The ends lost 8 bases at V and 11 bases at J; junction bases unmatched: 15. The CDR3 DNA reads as TGTGCCAGCCTTATGGCGGGGGGGCTCTTAGAGCAGTACTTC. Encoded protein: CASLMAGGLLEQYF. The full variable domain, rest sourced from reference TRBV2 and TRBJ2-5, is EPEVTQTPSHQVTQMGQEVILRCVPISNHLYFYWYRQILGQKVEFLVSFYNNEISEKSEIFDDQFSVERPDGSNFTLKIRSTKLEDSAMYFCASLMAGGLLEQYFGPGTRLLVL.

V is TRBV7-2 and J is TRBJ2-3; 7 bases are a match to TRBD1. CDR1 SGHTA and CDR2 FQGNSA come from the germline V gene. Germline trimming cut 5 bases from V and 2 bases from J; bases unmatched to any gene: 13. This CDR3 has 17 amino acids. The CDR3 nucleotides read TGTGCCAGCAGCACCTGGGGGCAGGGGGTCAACACAGATACGCAGTATTTT. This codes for CASSTWGQGVNTDTQYF.

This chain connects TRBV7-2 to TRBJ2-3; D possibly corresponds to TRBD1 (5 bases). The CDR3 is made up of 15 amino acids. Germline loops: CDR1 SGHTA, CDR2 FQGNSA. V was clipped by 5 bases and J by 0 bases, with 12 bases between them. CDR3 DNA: TGTGCCAGCAGCCCCAGGGATACAAGCACAGATACGCAGTATTTT. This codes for CASSPRDTSTDTQYF.

CDR3 sequence (DNA): TGCGCCAGCAGTCCGGGTACCACTGAAGCTTTCTTT. Translated: CASSPGTTEAFF. The chain employs TRBV10-1 and TRBJ1-1; D gene ambiguous. This CDR3 has 12 residues. V lost 5 bases, J lost 4 bases, and 8 bases lay in between. Germline CDR1 reads WNHNN; CDR2 reads SYGVQD (reference sequence).